This is a list of T cell receptor beta chains from one sample in a study of blood T cell repertoires in COVID-19. Assay: immunoSEQ multiplex PCR; the TCRdb copy retains only in-frame clones and omits some. The sample yields some 75,000 clones, more than 70% seen once. What was sequenced was peripheral blood. All receptors come from a man aged 45-65 years with COVID-19, enrolled during active disease. Both conserved end residues are trimmed from each CDR3. D genes are given only for firm matches.

d_call v_call cdr3_aa
TRBD1 TRBV6-6 ASSYSTGSWQETQY
TRBD2 TRBV7-9 ASSPGLAANPGHYEQY
NA TRBV19 ASSSLGGPTDTQY
TRBD1 TRBV2 ASRRQGGDQPQH
NA TRBV6-5 ATLASSYEQY
TRBD2 TRBV20-1 SASLLSGNSREQY
NA TRBV19 ASSPLGGGRVASTDTQY
NA TRBV27 ASALQGAATEAF
NA TRBV5-4 ASSLGTQGSTEAF
NA TRBV7-2 ASSFKRSPGADTQY
NA TRBV28 ASSSFKAQF
TRBD2 TRBV19 ASSATRGTSGRGLGTGELF
TRBD2 TRBV6-1 ASSEALAGAGYNEQF
NA TRBV29-1 SVFENYGYT
NA TRBV28 ASTLFSNQPQH
NA TRBV28 ASTPPTPGGGYT
NA TRBV6-5 ASTRQRAVSGELF
TRBD1 TRBV28 ASSPRDRGFHEQY
NA TRBV2 ASSPPGFFYEQY
TRBD2 TRBV4-3 ASSQERYSGVGRETQY
NA TRBV4-1 ASSQVSERETQY
NA TRBV11-1 ASSRALNTEAF
TRBD1 TRBV6-5 ASSRRTGRNQPQH
TRBD2 TRBV9 ASSSGLAGVETQY
TRBD2 TRBV5-1 ASSLGAGVGTDTQY
NA TRBV21-1 ASSKAGGSSYEQY
TRBD2 TRBV15 ATSRGLAEETQY
NA TRBV18 ASSPTDRNQPQH
NA TRBV3-1/TRBV3-2 ASSPNPGQFRMWRGSPLH
NA TRBV7-3 ASSQGLFTDTQY
TRBD2 TRBV29-1 SVGLARGEQF
TRBD1 TRBV20-1 SASRLTGTTEAF
TRBD1 TRBV5-6 ASSLGQGNYGYT
NA TRBV4-3 ASSQRLANNYEQY
TRBD1 TRBV4-1 ASSQQTGQVYGYT
NA TRBV5-1 ASSLVPGYQETQY
NA TRBV6-5 ASSYGEMEYETQY
NA TRBV10-3 AISERGRTEAF
TRBD1 TRBV2 ASSEWGQGAVGELF
TRBD1 TRBV28 ASGTGLGEQY
NA TRBV7-9 ASSPYRASNYGYT
NA TRBV11-2 ASSFQPQRLSSGELF
NA TRBV11-2 ASSSTGTWDQPQH
NA TRBV5-5 ASSRRGGTTDTQY
TRBD2 TRBV27 ASSRTSGSIHNEQF
NA TRBV9 ASSERQGPYNEQF
NA TRBV5-1 ASSLRSETRYVNEQF
TRBD2 TRBV6-5 ASSSVGTSYEQY
TRBD2 TRBV3-1/TRBV3-2 ASSQAGTSGSSEQF
NA TRBV7-3 ASSPDSSYNEQF
NA TRBV20-1 SASPDTVPT
TRBD1 TRBV5-4 ASSIQGKMNTEAF
NA TRBV6-6 ATSTANQPQH
TRBD1 TRBV6-6 ASSKQGAHGYT
TRBD1 TRBV18 ASSLQGTGANVLT
TRBD1 TRBV4-1 ASSQVRGTGPNEKLF
TRBD1 TRBV25-1 ASETGVVNEQF
NA TRBV7-9 ASSLSGNQPQH
NA TRBV19 ASRPRGGSDQPQH